This TCR beta chain was sequenced for a study of OX40 agonist ivuxolimab in advanced cancers. Produced via immunoSEQ multiplex PCR; TCRdb's table is partial and in-frame only. The sample contains tens of thousands of clones, 85% to 95% of which appear only once. CDR1 and CDR2 from the germline V gene are SGHDT and YYEEEE. V lost 7 bases, J lost 9 bases, and 8 bases lay in between. CDR3 length: 9 amino acids. The source was CD4+ or CD8+ T cells sorted from blood, collected in a trial of the OX40 agonist ivuxolimab. This chain connects TRBV5-6 to TRBJ2-7, with no clear D. The source is an adult with an advanced solid tumor such as melanoma, head and neck, liver or kidney cancer. DNA of the CDR3: TGTGCCAGCCTATCAGGGCAGTACTTC. Its translation is CASLSGQYF.